This T cell receptor (beta chain) was documented in a study of blood T cell repertoires in COVID-19. Study in general: Italy, Spain and the United States were the sources of the convalescent and acute COVID-19 samples. Sources were T cells, B-cell-depleted T cells, or PBMCs; the material itself was cDNA or gDNA.

Measured with immunoSEQ multiplex PCR; TCRdb has only the in-frame clones, and not every one. This table holds 20,000 or so clones, roughly four fifths found once. V shed 5 bases and J shed 6 bases, with 11 bases lying between them. The CDR3 spans 12 residues. V gene TRBV12-3 or TRBV12-4 combines with J gene TRBJ2-7, with D possibly matching TRBD1 (7 bases). This sequence originates from a man aged 35-49 years with active or convalescent COVID-19. The sequencing input was peripheral blood. The CDR3 loop is CASSLRGAEQYF. As DNA, the CDR3 is TGTGCCAGCAGTCTCAGGGGGGCCGAGCAGTACTTC.